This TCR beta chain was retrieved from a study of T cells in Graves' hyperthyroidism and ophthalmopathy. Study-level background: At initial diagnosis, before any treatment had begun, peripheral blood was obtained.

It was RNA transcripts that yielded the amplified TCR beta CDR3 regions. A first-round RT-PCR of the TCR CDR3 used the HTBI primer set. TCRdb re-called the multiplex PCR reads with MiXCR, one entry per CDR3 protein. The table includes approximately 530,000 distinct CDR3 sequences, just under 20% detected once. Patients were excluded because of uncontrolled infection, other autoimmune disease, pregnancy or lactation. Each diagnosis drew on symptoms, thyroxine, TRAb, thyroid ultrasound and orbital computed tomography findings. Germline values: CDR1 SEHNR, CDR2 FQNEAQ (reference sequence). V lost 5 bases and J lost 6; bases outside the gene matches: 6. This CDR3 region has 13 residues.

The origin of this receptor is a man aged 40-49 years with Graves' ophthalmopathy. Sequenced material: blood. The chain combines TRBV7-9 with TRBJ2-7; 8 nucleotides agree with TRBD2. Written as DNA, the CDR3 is TGTGCCAGCAGCATCGGGACTAGTCGCGAGCAGTACTTC. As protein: CASSIGTSREQYF.